Sequencing of this T cell receptor (beta chain) was carried out in a study of OX40 agonist ivuxolimab in advanced cancers. The repertoire was sequenced with immunoSEQ multiplex PCR; TCRdb's copy has only in-frame clones and lacks some. In the table there are under 90,000 clones, around 83% of which are singletons. CDR1 and CDR2 from the germline V gene are MDHEN and SYDVKM. Trimming cost V 3 bases and J 5 bases, with 5 bases left between them. The CDR3 length is 12 residues. The origin of this receptor is an adult with an advanced solid tumor such as melanoma, head and neck, liver or kidney cancer. The sequences come from CD4+ or CD8+ T cells sorted from blood, collected in a trial of the OX40 agonist ivuxolimab. V is TRBV28 and J is TRBJ2-1; no clear D gene. The CDR3 region is CASSLLDNEQFF. The CDR3 region has the DNA TGTGCCAGCAGTTTGTTAGACAATGAGCAGTTCTTC.